This T cell receptor (beta chain) emerged from a study of T cell repertoires in cytomegalovirus infection (dated by TCRdb to the late 2010s). About the investigation overall: Donor HLA type was relevant to the analysis, as public TCR beta signatures indicated carriage of CMV infection together with the matching HLA type.

CDR1 and CDR2 are read off the germline V gene as MNHNS and SASEGT. The junction shows trimming of 1 base on V and 3 bases on J, plus 14 bases between the germline ends. Including cysteine and phenylalanine, the CDR3 has 16 amino acids. Of the read, only the CDR3 DNA is kept; its 48 bases are in frame from base 1. What the work shows at the level of the full study, not this receptor alone: In both this cohort and an independent cohort of 350 or so donors, the cumulative frequency of public TCR beta family members distinguished carriers of CMV infection plus the relevant HLA type. In the ex vivo response, HLA-C-restricted CMV-specific TCR beta clonotypes were dominant, and in two of eight donors the single most frequent clonotype came from this HLA-C-restricted group.

The sequencer was an Illumina HiSeq 1500. TCRdb reworked the public reads: Q25 trimming with fastp, MiXCR clone assembly, productive beta chains retained. Rows matching on CDR3 protein sequence are summarized as one entry with the most common DNA and genes. This sample has over 250,000 distinct CDR3 sequences in its table, and around 25% of those were observed once. Clones ranked in the top ten supply about 15% of the sample. This clonotype was seen ten or more times. Which antigen it targets is not known. No quality values exist for individual bases; no much larger clone is one base distant. Sequencing was carried out using PBMCs. The source is a human donor in good health (CMV status not recorded). Some clones in this sample may be carry-over from other donors' samples. Recombination connected TRBV6-1 to TRBJ2-3, with the D segment identity uncertain. The DNA sequence reads TGTGCCAGCAGTGAAGGAACGTCGTTTATAACAGATACGCAGTATTTT. Translated, this is CASSEGTSFITDTQYF.